This entry concerns a single TCR beta chain. Its antigen is not known. This specimen comes from a study of OX40 agonist ivuxolimab in advanced cancers. The overall study: Anti-PD-1, anti-PD-L1 or anti-CTLA-4 therapy given earlier was allowed, and approximately 40% had some.

Repertoires were generated with immunoSEQ multiplex PCR, while TCRdb's copy carries only in-frame clones and drops some. In the table there are some 97,000 clones, approximately 90% of which are singletons. CDR3 size: 13 residues. Germline V CDR1 and CDR2: SGHRS, YFSETQ. The V end was cut by 4 bases, the J end by 7 bases, with 14 bases between. Study findings and constraints: Also showing low normalized T-cell clonal expansion were some of the nonresponders. Expanded clones were, on average, more numerous in CD8+ T cells than in CD4+. At doses 0.1 to 3.0 mg/kg, CD4+ and CD8+ clones expanded.

This specimen consisted of CD4+ or CD8+ T cells sorted from blood, obtained in a trial of the OX40 agonist ivuxolimab. V usage is TRBV5-1 and J usage is TRBJ1-1; D remains unclear. This sequence was found in an adult with an advanced solid tumor such as melanoma, head and neck, liver or kidney cancer. This chain's CDR3 is CASSLDVEIEAFF. The DNA for the CDR3 is TGCGCCAGCAGCCTCGACGTGGAGATTGAAGCTTTCTTT.